The T cell receptor (beta chain) described here comes from a study of neoadjuvant anti-PD-1 for oral cavity cancer. General study results and limits: Higher pretreatment blood Treg/Th17 ratios correlated with higher pretreatment blood and lower post-treatment tumor TCRbeta clonality.

This CDR3 region has 15 residues. Trimming cost V 0 bases and J 0 bases, with 9 bases left between them. CDR1 is SGHRS and CDR2 is YFSETQ in the germline V gene. Clones were read by immunoSEQ multiplex PCR, and TCRdb kept only the in-frame ones, dropping some. Of about 15,000 clones in the sample, around 60% are singletons; the top ten hold approximately 2.4%. Of note for this clone: Its antigen remains unidentified.

The TCR comes from a person aged 40 to 85 with oral cavity squamous cell carcinoma. The chain carries TRBV5-1 and TRBJ1-1; tentative D call: TRBD1 (6 bases). The starting material was PBMCs, obtained before nivolumab (anti-PD-1) treatment. CDR3 nucleotides: TGCGCCAGCAGCTTGGGACAGGCTATGAACACTGAAGCTTTCTTT. It specifies CASSLGQAMNTEAFF.